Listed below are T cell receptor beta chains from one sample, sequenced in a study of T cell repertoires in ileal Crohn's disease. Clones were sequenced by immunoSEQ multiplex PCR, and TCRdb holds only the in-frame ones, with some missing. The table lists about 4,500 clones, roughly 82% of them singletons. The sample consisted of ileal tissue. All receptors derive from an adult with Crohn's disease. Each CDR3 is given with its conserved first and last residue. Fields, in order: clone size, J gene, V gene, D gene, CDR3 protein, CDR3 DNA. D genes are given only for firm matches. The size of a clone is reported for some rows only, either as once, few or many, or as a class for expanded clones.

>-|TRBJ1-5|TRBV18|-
CASSPLGGTSNQPQHF
TGTGCCAGCTCACCCCTCGGAGGGACTTCAAATCAGCCCCAGCATTTT
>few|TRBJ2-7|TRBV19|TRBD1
CASSMRTGLLGQYF
TGTGCCAGTAGTATGAGGACAGGGCTCCTCGGGCAGTACTTC
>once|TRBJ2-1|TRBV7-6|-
CASSQDELYEQFF
TGTGCCAGCAGCCAGGACGAACTGTATGAGCAGTTCTTC
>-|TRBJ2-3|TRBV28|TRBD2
CASSFELAATDTQYF
TGTGCCAGCAGTTTTGAGCTAGCGGCCACAGATACGCAGTATTTT
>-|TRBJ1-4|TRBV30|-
CAWSPGQFNEKLFF
TGTGCCTGGAGCCCCGGACAGTTTAATGAAAAACTGTTTTTT
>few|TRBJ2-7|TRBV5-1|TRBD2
CASSLAGGSSYEQYF
TGCGCCAGCAGCTTGGCCGGGGGGAGCTCCTACGAGCAGTACTTC
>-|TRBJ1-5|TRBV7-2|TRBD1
CASSLEAGTVQPQHF
TGTGCCAGCAGCTTAGAGGCCGGGACAGTTCAGCCCCAGCATTTT
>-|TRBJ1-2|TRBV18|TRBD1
CASSPGQGNYGYTF
TGTGCCAGCTCCCCCGGACAGGGTAACTATGGCTACACCTTC
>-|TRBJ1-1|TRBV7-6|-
CASRPGDNTEAFF
TGTGCCAGCAGACCCGGGGACAACACTGAAGCTTTCTTT
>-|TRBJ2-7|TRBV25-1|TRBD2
CASSEYSRTSGTYEQYF
TGTGCCAGCAGTGAATATTCCAGGACTAGCGGAACCTACGAGCAGTACTTC
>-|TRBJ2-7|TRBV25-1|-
CASSQGYEQYF
TGTGCCAGCAGCCAGGGTTACGAGCAGTACTTC
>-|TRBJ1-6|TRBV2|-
CASSEAPPAFSPLHF
TGTGCCAGCAGTGAGGCCCCTCCGGCGTTTTCACCCCTCCACTTT
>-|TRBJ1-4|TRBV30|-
CAWDPGQLSATNEKLFF
TGTGCCTGGGACCCGGGACAACTCTCTGCAACTAATGAAAAACTGTTTTTT
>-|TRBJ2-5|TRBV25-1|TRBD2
CASSESGTSGSGETQYF
TGTGCCAGCAGTGAATCGGGGACTAGCGGGAGCGGAGAGACCCAGTACTTC
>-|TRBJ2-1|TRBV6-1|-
CASSLTAEPNNEQFF
TGTGCCAGCAGCTTGACTGCCGAGCCCAACAATGAGCAGTTCTTC
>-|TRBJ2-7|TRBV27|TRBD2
CASSKLAGGRSYEQYF
TGTGCCAGCAGTAAACTAGCGGGAGGAAGATCCTACGAGCAGTACTTC
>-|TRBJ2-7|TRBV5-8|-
CASSLQSPSYEQYF
TGTGCCAGCAGCCTACAATCCCCCTCCTACGAGCAGTACTTC
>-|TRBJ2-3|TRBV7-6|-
CASSLAPGLSTDTQYF
TGTGCCAGCAGCTTAGCACCGGGACTGAGCACAGATACGCAGTATTTT
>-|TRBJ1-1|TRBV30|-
CAWSLGLSTEAFF
TGTGCCTGGAGTCTGGGGCTATCAACTGAAGCTTTCTTT
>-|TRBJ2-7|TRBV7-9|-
CASSLASRYEQYF
TGTGCCAGCAGCTTAGCCAGTCGGTACGAGCAGTACTTC
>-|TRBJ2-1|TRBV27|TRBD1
CASSLMPGGPGEQFF
TGTGCCAGCAGTTTGATGCCAGGGGGTCCGGGTGAGCAGTTCTTC
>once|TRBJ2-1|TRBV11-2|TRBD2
CASSLDPRLAEQFF
TGTGCCAGCAGCTTAGACCCCCGACTAGCGGAGCAGTTCTTC
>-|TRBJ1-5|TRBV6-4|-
CASSEAASQPQHF
TGTGCCAGCAGTGAGGCGGCCAGTCAGCCCCAGCATTTT
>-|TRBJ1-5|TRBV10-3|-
CAISEGLDNQPQHF
TGTGCCATCAGTGAAGGGCTAGACAATCAGCCCCAGCATTTT
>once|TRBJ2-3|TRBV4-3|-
CASNRDGTTTDTQYF
TGCGCCAGCAACCGGGACGGGACAACCACAGATACGCAGTATTTT
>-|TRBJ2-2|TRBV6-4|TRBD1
CASSIQGGTGELFF
TGTGCCAGCAGCATACAGGGGGGCACCGGGGAGCTGTTTTTT